These 3 T cell receptor beta chains were sequenced from one sample in a study of cytotoxic CD8 clonotypes in ibrutinib-treated CLL. Assay: immunoSEQ multiplex PCR; the TCRdb copy retains only in-frame clones and omits some. The data hold roughly 300,000 clones, with 65% to 85% observed a single time. The sample was PBMCs, taken at disease progression, from a patient treated with ibrutinib. The receptors stem from a human donor with chronic lymphocytic leukemia.

This chain joins TRBV5-1 and TRBJ2-1, with 11 bases fitting TRBD2. CDR1 is SGHRS, CDR2 YFSETQ, per germline. The CDR3 length is 16 residues. The V gene end was trimmed by 0 bases and the J gene end by 5 bases; junction bases not matched to a gene: 4. CDR3 bases: TGCGCCAGCAGCTTGGCCCTAGCGGGGGGCGACAATGAGCAGTTCTTC. Encoded protein: CASSLALAGGDNEQFF.

The chain is built from TRBV6-5 and TRBJ2-1, with 7 bases aligning to TRBD1. From germline, CDR1 is MNHEY and CDR2 SVGAGI. The CDR3 consists of 14 residues. V shed 0 bases, J shed 8 bases, and the junction held 4 bases outside the gene matches. This CDR3 reads CASSYSVGTDEQFF. The DNA for the CDR3 is TGTGCCAGCAGTTACTCGGTAGGGACAGATGAGCAGTTCTTC.

This rearrangement joins TRBV9 to TRBJ1-2, with no clear D. Trimming shortened V by 0 bases and J by 2 bases, and 8 bases separated the two germline ends. Germline V gene lookup returns CDR1 SGDLS and CDR2 YYNGEE. The CDR3 contains 14 residues. The CDR3: CASSVDSGNYGYTF. In DNA, the CDR3 is TGTGCCAGCAGCGTAGACTCGGGAAACTATGGCTACACCTTC.